The following is a T cell receptor (beta chain) sequence with its context. The sample comes from a study of cytomegalovirus exposure and HLA in healthy donors. The CDR3 contains 14 residues. V gave up 6 bases and J gave up 0 bases, with 12 bases separating them. From germline, CDR1 is MNHEY and CDR2 SMNVEV (reference sequence). Vbeta (60) and Jbeta (13) primers were used in the PCR. The assay was immunoSEQ multiplex PCR, and TCRdb's table has in-frame clones only and misses some. The sample lists about 110,000 clones, roughly 80% occurring once. The specimen was PBMCs. The source of this sequence is a woman in her fifties or sixties in good health and CMV-seropositive. V gene TRBV27 combines with J gene TRBJ2-7; no reliable D call. CDR3 region: CASRAVLLSYEQYF. CDR3 nucleotides: TGTGCCAGCAGGGCGGTCCTTCTCTCCTACGAGCAGTACTTC.